Described below is a single TCR beta chain sequence and its context. The sample comes from a study of blood T cell repertoires in COVID-19. In germline, CDR1 is LNHDA, CDR2 SQIVND (reference sequence). The ends were cut back, 7 bases at V and 7 bases at J, with 20 bases in the middle. This CDR3 comprises 16 residues. Produced via immunoSEQ multiplex PCR; TCRdb's table is partial and in-frame only. The sample records about 200,000 clones, approximately 90% being singletons. This rearrangement joins TRBV19 to TRBJ1-6; perhaps TRBD1 as D (6 bases). This sequence was found in a man aged 55 to 70 with COVID-19, enrolled during active disease. Sequenced: peripheral blood. The CDR3 sequence is CASTSNRGGRNSPLHF. CDR3 DNA sequence: TGTGCCAGTACCTCAAATAGGGGGGGACGCAATTCACCCCTCCACTTT.